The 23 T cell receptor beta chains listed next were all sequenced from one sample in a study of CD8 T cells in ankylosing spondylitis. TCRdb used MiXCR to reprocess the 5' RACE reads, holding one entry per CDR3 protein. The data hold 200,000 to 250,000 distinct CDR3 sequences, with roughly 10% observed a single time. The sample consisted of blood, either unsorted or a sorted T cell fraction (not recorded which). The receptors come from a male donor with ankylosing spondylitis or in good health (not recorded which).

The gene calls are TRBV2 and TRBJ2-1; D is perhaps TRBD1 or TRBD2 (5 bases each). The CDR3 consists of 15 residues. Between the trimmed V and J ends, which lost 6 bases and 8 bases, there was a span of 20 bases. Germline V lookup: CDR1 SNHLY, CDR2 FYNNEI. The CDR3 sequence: CASSLRGRPLDEQFF. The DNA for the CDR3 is TGTGCCAGCAGCCTGAGGGGCAGGCCCCTCGATGAGCAGTTCTTC.

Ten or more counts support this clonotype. CDR3 amino acids: CASSLKVSLGETQYF. In DNA, the CDR3 is TGTGCCAGCAGCTTAAAAGTTTCTTTGGGAGAGACCCAGTACTTC. The chain uses TRBV7-2 and TRBJ2-5; D not certain. With 2 bases removed from V and 4 bases from J, the gap between germline ends came to 14 bases. Looked up from germline, CDR1 is SGHTA and CDR2 is FQGNSA. This CDR3 region has 15 residues.

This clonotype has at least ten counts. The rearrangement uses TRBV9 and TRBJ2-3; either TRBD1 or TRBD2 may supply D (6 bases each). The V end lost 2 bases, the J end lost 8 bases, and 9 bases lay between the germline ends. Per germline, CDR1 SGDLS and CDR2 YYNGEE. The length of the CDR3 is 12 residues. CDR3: CASSVEGGTQYF. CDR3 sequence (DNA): TGTGCCAGCAGCGTTGAGGGGGGTACGCAGTATTTT.

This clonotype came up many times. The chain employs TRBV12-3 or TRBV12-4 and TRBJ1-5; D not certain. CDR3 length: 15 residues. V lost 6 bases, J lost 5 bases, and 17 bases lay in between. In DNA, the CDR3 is TGTGCCAGCAGAAAGGCTGGAGGGATCTATCAGCCCCAGCATTTT. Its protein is CASRKAGGIYQPQHF.

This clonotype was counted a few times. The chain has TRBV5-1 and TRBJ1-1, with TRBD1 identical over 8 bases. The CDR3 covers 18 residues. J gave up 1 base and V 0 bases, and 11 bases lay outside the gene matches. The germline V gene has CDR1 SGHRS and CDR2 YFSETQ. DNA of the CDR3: TGCGCCAGCAGCTTGGCCGGGACCCGGACAGGGACGAACACTGAAGCTTTCTTT. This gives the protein CASSLAGTRTGTNTEAFF.

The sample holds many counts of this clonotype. CDR3 loop: CASSLRASGGTGQFF. The DNA for the CDR3 is TGTGCCAGCAGCTTAAGGGCTAGCGGGGGAACAGGGCAGTTCTTC. The chain is built from TRBV7-2 and TRBJ2-1; TRBD2 matches 10 bases. J was trimmed by 12 bases and V by 2 bases; bases with no gene match: 10. The CDR3 is 15 amino acids. Germline V gene data show CDR1 as SGHTA and CDR2 as FQGNSA.

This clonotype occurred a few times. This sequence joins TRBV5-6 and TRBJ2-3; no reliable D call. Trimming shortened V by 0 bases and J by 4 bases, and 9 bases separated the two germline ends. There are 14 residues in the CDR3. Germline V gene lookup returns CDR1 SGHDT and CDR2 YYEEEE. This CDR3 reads CASSLGGWADTQYF. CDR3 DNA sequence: TGTGCCAGCAGCTTGGGTGGTTGGGCAGATACGCAGTATTTT.

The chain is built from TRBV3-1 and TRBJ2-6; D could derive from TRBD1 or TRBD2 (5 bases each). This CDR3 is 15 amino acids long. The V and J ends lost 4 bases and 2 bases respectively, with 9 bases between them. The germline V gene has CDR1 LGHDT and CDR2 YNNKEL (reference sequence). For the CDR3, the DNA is TGTGCCAGCAGCCGCCGAGGGGCTGGGGCCAACGTCCTGACTTTC. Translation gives CASSRRGAGANVLTF.

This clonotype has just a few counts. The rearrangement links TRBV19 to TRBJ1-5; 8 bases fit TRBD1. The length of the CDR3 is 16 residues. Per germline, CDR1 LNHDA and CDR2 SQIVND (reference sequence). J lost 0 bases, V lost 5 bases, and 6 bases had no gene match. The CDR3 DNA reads TGTGCCAGTAGTTCCTCGGACAGGGCTAGCAATCAGCCCCAGCATTTT. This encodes CASSSSDRASNQPQHF.

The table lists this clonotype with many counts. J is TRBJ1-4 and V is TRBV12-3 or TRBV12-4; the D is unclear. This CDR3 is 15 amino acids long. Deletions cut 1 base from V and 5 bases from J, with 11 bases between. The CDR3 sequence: CASSLGGLGNEKLFF. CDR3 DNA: TGTGCCAGCAGTTTAGGGGGTCTGGGGAATGAAAAACTGTTTTTT.

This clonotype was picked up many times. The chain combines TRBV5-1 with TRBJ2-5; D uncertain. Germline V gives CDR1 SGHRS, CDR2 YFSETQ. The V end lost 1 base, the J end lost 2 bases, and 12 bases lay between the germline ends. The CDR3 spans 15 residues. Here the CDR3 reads CASSLLSPEQETQYF. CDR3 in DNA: TGCGCCAGCAGCTTGTTATCCCCAGAACAAGAGACCCAGTACTTC.

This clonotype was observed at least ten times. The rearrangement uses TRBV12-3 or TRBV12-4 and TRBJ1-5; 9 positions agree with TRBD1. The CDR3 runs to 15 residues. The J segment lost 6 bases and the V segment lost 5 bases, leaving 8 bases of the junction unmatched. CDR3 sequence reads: CASSEQGAQGQPQHF. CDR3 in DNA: TGTGCCAGCAGTGAACAGGGGGCGCAGGGTCAGCCCCAGCATTTT.

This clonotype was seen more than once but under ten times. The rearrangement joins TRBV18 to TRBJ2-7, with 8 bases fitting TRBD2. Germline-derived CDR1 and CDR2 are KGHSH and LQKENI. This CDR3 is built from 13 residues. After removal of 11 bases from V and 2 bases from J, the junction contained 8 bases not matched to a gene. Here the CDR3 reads CASNRGGPYEQYF. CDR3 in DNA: TGTGCCTCCAACCGGGGGGGGCCCTACGAGCAGTACTTC.

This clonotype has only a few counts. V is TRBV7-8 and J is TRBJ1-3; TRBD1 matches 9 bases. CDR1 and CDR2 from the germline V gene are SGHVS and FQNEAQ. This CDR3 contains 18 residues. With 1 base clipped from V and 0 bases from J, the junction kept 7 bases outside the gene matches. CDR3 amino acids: CASSLGGTGYYSGNTIYF. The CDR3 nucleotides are TGTGCCAGCAGCTTAGGGGGGACAGGGTATTACTCTGGAAACACCATATATTTT.

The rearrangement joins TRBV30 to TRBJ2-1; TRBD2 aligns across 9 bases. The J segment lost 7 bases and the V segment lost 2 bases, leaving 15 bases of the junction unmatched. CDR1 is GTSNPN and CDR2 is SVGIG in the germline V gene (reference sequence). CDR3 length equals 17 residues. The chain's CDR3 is CAWSPLGTSLKLNEQFF. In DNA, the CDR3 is TGTGCCTGGAGTCCCTTAGGGACTAGCCTCAAATTAAATGAGCAGTTCTTC.

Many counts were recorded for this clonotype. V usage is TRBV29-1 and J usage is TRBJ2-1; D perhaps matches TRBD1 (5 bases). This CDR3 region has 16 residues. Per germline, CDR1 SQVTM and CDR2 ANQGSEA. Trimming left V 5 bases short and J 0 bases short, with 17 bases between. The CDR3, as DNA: TGCAGCGTTTATGGGGCGGAGCCGAACTCCTACAATGAGCAGTTCTTC. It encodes CSVYGAEPNSYNEQFF.

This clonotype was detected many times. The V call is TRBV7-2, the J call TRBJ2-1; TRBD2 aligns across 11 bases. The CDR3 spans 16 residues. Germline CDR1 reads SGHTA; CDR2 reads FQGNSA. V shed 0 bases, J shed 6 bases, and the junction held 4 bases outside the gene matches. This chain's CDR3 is CASSLATSGVINEQFF. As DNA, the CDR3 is TGTGCCAGCAGCTTAGCGACTAGCGGGGTGATCAATGAGCAGTTCTTC.

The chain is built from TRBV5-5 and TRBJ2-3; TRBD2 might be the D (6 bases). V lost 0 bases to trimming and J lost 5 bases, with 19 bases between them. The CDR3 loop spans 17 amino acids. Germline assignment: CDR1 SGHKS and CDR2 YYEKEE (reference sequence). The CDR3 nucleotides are TGTGCCAGCAGCTTGGCCTTACGGGGGAGCCGGGGAGATACGCAGTATTTT. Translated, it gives CASSLALRGSRGDTQYF. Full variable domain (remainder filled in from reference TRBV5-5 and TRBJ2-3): DAGVTQSPTHLIKTRGQQVTLRCSPISGHKSVSWYQQVLGQGPQFIFQYYEKEERGRGNFPDRFSARQFPNYSSELNVNALLLGDSALYLCASSLALRGSRGDTQYFGPGTRLTVL.

The CDR3 nucleotides read TGTGCCAGCAGCTTGGCCTGGGTAGCGGGGGGCGTGGAGACCCAGTACTTC. Residues: CASSLAWVAGGVETQYF. The rearrangement links TRBV5-6 to TRBJ2-5, with TRBD2 matching 10 bases. Trimming removed 0 bases from V and 5 bases from J; junction bases left unmatched: 10. From germline, CDR1 is SGHDT and CDR2 YYEEEE. The CDR3 covers 17 residues.

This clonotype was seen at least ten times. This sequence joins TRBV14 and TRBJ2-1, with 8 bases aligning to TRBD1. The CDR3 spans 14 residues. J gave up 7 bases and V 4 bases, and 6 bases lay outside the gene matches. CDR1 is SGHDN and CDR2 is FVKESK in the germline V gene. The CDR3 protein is CASSRRTGRNEQFF. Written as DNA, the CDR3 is TGTGCCAGCAGCCGACGGACAGGGCGGAATGAGCAGTTCTTC. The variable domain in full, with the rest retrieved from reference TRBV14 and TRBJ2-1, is EAGVTQFPSHSVIEKGQTVTLRCDPISGHDNLYWYRRVMGKEIKFLLHFVKESKQDESGMPNNRFLAERTGGTYSTLKVQPAELEDSGVYFCASSRRTGRNEQFFGPGTRLTVL.

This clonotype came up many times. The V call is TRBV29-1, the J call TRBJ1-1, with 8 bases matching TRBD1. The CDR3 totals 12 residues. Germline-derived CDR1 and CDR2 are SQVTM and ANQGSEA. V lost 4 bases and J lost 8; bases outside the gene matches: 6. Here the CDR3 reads CSVARGLLEAFF. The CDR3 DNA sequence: TGCAGCGTTGCCAGGGGGCTTCTCGAAGCTTTCTTT.

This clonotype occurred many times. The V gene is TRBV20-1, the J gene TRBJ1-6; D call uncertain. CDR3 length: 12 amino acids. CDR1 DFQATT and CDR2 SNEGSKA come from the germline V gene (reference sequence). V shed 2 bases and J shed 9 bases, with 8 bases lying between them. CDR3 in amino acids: CSARMYLSPLHF. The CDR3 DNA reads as TGCAGTGCTAGAATGTATCTTTCACCCCTCCACTTT.

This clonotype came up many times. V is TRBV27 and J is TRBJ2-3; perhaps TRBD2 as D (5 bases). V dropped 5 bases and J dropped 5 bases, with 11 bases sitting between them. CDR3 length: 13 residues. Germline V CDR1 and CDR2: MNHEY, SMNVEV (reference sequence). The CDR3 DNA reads TGTGCCAGCAGTCTGACTACGGGAGATACGCAGTATTTT. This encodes CASSLTTGDTQYF.